Following are 2 T cell receptor beta chains from one sample sequenced in a study of blood T cell repertoires in COVID-19. Some clones are missing from TCRdb's copy, which holds only in-frame ones; the method was immunoSEQ multiplex PCR. The sample lists approximately 440,000 clones, less than 95% seen once, with less than 0.75% in the top ten. The sequenced sample was PBMCs or T cells enriched from blood (not recorded which). The receptor set was obtained from a man between 18 and 29 years old who had recovered from COVID-19.

This sequence joins TRBV18 and TRBJ1-2; D is uncertain. This CDR3 is 13 amino acids long. The V and J ends lost 4 bases and 4 bases respectively, with 10 bases between them. Germline assignment: CDR1 KGHSH and CDR2 LQKENI. The CDR3 sequence is CASSLDGLYGYTF. The DNA of the CDR3 is TGTGCCAGCTCACTCGACGGACTCTATGGCTACACCTTC.

This rearrangement joins TRBV14 to TRBJ1-3; 7 bases line up with TRBD1. The CDR3 is 17 residues long. The trim removed 1 base at V and 0 bases at J, leaving 6 bases unmatched. Per germline, CDR1 SGHDN and CDR2 FVKESK. CDR3: CASSQVGGQSSGNTIYF. DNA for the CDR3: TGTGCCAGCAGCCAAGTTGGGGGACAGAGCTCTGGAAACACCATATATTTT.